These 10 T cell receptor beta chains were sequenced from one sample in a study of cytomegalovirus exposure and HLA in healthy donors. It was with 60 Vbeta and 13 Jbeta primers that the PCR ran. Clones were read by immunoSEQ multiplex PCR, and TCRdb kept only the in-frame ones, dropping some. The sample carries a few hundred thousand clones, 70% to 85% recorded once. Sequences were obtained from PBMCs. The origin of the receptors is a woman aged 40 to 49 in good health and CMV-seronegative.

On this clone itself: At one end the junction does not follow the germline gene, possibly because of a read error. The V gene is TRBV28, the J gene TRBJ1-2; D gene uncertain. Germline V gene lookup returns CDR1 MDHEN and CDR2 SYDVKM. The CDR3 consists of 15 residues. DNA for the CDR3: TGTGCCAGTAGTTCTCACAAGGTCGCGGTGTCTGGCTACACCTTC. Translated: CASSSHKVAVSGYTF.

V is TRBV11-3 and J is TRBJ2-7; no definite D call. The germline V gene has CDR1 SGHNT and CDR2 YENEEA. V lost 6 bases and J 7 bases, leaving 25 bases between the germline ends. This CDR3 region has 16 residues. CDR3 amino acids: CASSSQTSVLLAEQYF. CDR3 DNA sequence: TGTGCCAGCAGTTCCCAGACGAGCGTCCTCCTCGCAGAGCAGTACTTC.

The CDR3 loop reads CASSPTVGYTF. The CDR3 region has the DNA TGTGCCAGCAGCCCGACAGTCGGCTACACCTTC. This sequence joins TRBV11-2 and TRBJ1-2; tentatively, D is TRBD1 (5 bases). The CDR3 is 11 amino acids. Per the germline V gene, CDR1 is SGHAT and CDR2 is FQNNGV. The V end lost 5 bases, the J end lost 8 bases, and 9 bases lay between the germline ends.

The CDR3 DNA follows: TGTGCCAGCAGTGATATGGAGGGGGGGATAGATACGCAGTATTTT. Its protein is CASSDMEGGIDTQYF. J is TRBJ2-3 and V is TRBV6-1; possibly TRBD2 for D (7 bases). CDR1 and CDR2 (germline): MNHNS, SASEGT. The ends were cut back, 3 bases at V and 5 bases at J, with 15 bases in the middle. The CDR3 runs to 15 residues.

V is TRBV19 and J is TRBJ1-6, with 7 nucleotides matching TRBD1. The germline gives CDR1 LNHDA, CDR2 SQIVND (reference sequence). There are 14 residues in the CDR3. V lost 7 bases and J lost 4; bases outside the gene matches: 4. The CDR3 here is CASTAGQYNSPLHF. Here the CDR3 DNA reads TGTGCCAGTACCGCGGGACAGTATAATTCACCCCTCCACTTT.

This chain uses TRBV5-1 with TRBJ2-5; possibly TRBD2 for D (6 bases). The end of the DNA fits TRBJ2-7 better, so the J call may be wrong. CDR1 is SGHRS, CDR2 YFSETQ, per germline. This CDR3 region has 16 residues. The CDR3 protein is CASSLGGGFSSYEQYF. The DNA for the CDR3 is TGCGCCAGCAGCTTGGGAGGAGGGTTTAGCTCCTACGAGCAGTACTTC.

This clone occurred a few times. The gene calls are TRBV9 and TRBJ1-4, with a tentative D call TRBD1 (5 bases). The CDR3 loop spans 14 amino acids. V was clipped by 3 bases and J by 5 bases, with 11 bases between them. The germline V gene has CDR1 SGDLS and CDR2 YYNGEE. The CDR3 spells CASSAGILNEKLFF. CDR3 nucleotide sequence: TGTGCCAGCAGCGCAGGGATCTTAAATGAAAAACTGTTTTTT. The full variable domain, completed using reference TRBV9 and TRBJ1-4, is DSGVTQTPKHLITATGQRVTLRCSPRSGDLSVYWYQQSLDQGLQFLIQYYNGEERAKGNILERFSAQQFPDLHSELNLSSLELGDSALYFCASSAGILNEKLFFGSGTQLSVL.

V and J are TRBV9 and TRBJ1-3; perhaps TRBD1 as D (6 bases). V lost 4 bases and J lost 4, with 15 bases in between. Germline V lookup: CDR1 SGDLS, CDR2 YYNGEE. The CDR3 has 15 residues. CDR3 sequence (DNA): TGTGCCAGCAGCCCAACTCAGGGGAAGGGAAACACCATATATTTT. Amino acids: CASSPTQGKGNTIYF. Full variable domain (remainder filled in from reference TRBV9 and TRBJ1-3): DSGVTQTPKHLITATGQRVTLRCSPRSGDLSVYWYQQSLDQGLQFLIQYYNGEERAKGNILERFSAQQFPDLHSELNLSSLELGDSALYFCASSPTQGKGNTIYFGEGSWLTVV.

The V gene is TRBV28, the J gene TRBJ2-7, with 13 bases fitting TRBD2. The V gene's germline CDR1 is MDHEN and CDR2 SYDVKM. V lost 6 bases and J lost 2; bases outside the gene matches: 1. The length of the CDR3 is 14 residues. CDR3 nucleotides: TGTGCCAGCAGCACTAGCGGGGGGGCCTACGAGCAGTACTTC. The encoded protein is CASSTSGGAYEQYF.

This chain connects TRBV13 to TRBJ1-2; D gene ambiguous. CDR3 length: 13 residues. Trimming removed 4 bases from V and 4 bases from J, with 10 bases in between. In germline, CDR1 is PRHDT, CDR2 FYEKMQ (reference sequence). The CDR3 loop reads CASSSGGGYGYTF. For the CDR3, the DNA is TGTGCCAGCAGCTCGGGCGGAGGCTATGGCTACACCTTC. Drawing the rest from reference TRBV13 and TRBJ1-2, the complete variable domain is AAGVIQSPRHLIKEKRETATLKCYPIPRHDTVYWYQQGPGQDPQFLISFYEKMQSDKGSIPDRFSAQQFSDYHSELNMSSLELGDSALYFCASSSGGGYGYTFGSGTRLTVV.